The 28 T cell receptor beta chains below all came from one sample that was sequenced in a study of CD8 T cells in Susac syndrome. Reverse transcription of roughly 0.45 to 1 ug RNA was carried out with random hexamers. TCRdb fed the immunoSEQ multiplex PCR reads into MiXCR, producing one record per CDR3 protein. The sample has about 140,000 distinct CDR3 sequences, 85% to 95% seen once; the top ten hold approximately 0.11%. Sequencing input: CD4+ T cells from PBMCs. These receptors were collected from a human donor with multiple sclerosis.

The chain uses TRBV20-1 and TRBJ1-1; no firm D call. The CDR3 contains 14 residues. Germline lookup yields CDR1 DFQATT and CDR2 SNEGSKA (reference sequence). Trimming left V 5 bases short and J 3 bases short, with 16 bases between. The CDR3 DNA follows: TGCAGTGCTCGAGGAGACAAGGGATACACTGAAGCTTTCTTT. Encoded protein: CSARGDKGYTEAFF.

The chain employs TRBV24-1 and TRBJ2-1; 7 bases match TRBD1. The germline CDR1 and CDR2 sequences are KGHDR and SFDVKD. The CDR3 consists of 16 residues. The ends lost 2 bases at V and 3 bases at J; junction bases unmatched: 6. The CDR3 DNA reads TGTGCCACCAGTGATTCCCTGGGACAGCTCTACAATGAGCAGTTCTTC. Its protein is CATSDSLGQLYNEQFF.

The chain links TRBV20-1 to TRBJ2-7; the D is unclear. V lost 3 bases, J lost 5 bases, and 8 bases lay in between. Germline CDR1 DFQATT, CDR2 SNEGSKA (reference sequence). This CDR3 region has 11 residues. The CDR3 coding sequence is TGCAGTGCTAGCCCCTTGAACGAGCAGTACTTC. Its translation is CSASPLNEQYF.

The J gene is TRBJ1-2, the V gene TRBV5-1; 9 bases agree with TRBD1. V was pared by 7 bases and J by 8 bases, with 12 bases of the junction left unmatched. This CDR3 has 14 amino acids. Looked up from germline, CDR1 is SGHRS and CDR2 is YFSETQ. CDR3 DNA: TGCGCCAGCGGATTGACAGGGGGAGCAGAGGGCTACACCTTC. It specifies CASGLTGGAEGYTF.

This clonotype was picked up a small number of times. CDR3 region: CASWLGQTQYF. The DNA for the CDR3 is TGTGCCAGCTGGTTAGGCCAGACCCAGTACTTC. The chain uses TRBV6-5 and TRBJ2-5; D unresolved. V lost 8 bases and J 6 bases, leaving 10 bases between the germline ends. Germline loops: CDR1 MNHEY, CDR2 SVGAGI. CDR3 length: 11 amino acids.

The chain carries TRBV6-6 and TRBJ2-6, with 12 bases that match TRBD1. The CDR3 extends over 16 amino acids. CDR1 MNHNY and CDR2 SVGAGI come from the germline V gene (reference sequence). V shed 7 bases and J 4 bases; nucleotides not matched to a gene: 5. The CDR3: CASKGQGARGANVLTF. The CDR3 DNA reads TGTGCCAGCAAGGGACAGGGGGCAAGAGGGGCCAACGTCCTGACTTTC.

The chain is built from TRBV6-5 and TRBJ2-3; no reliable D call. The germline V and J ends were trimmed by 2 bases and 4 bases, with 10 bases remaining between them. The CDR3 sequence is 14 residues long. Germline V gives CDR1 MNHEY, CDR2 SVGAGI. DNA of the CDR3: TGTGCCAGCAGTTACCGCCGGGTCCCAGATACGCAGTATTTT. Encoded protein: CASSYRRVPDTQYF.

The V gene is TRBV27, the J gene TRBJ2-1; 10 bases fit TRBD2. With 7 bases clipped from V and 8 bases from J, the junction kept 14 bases outside the gene matches. The CDR3 runs 16 residues. The germline gives CDR1 MNHEY, CDR2 SMNVEV (reference sequence). CDR3 DNA: TGTGCCAGCAACCCCTTGGCTAGCGGGAGTGCCCATGAGCAGTTCTTC. It specifies CASNPLASGSAHEQFF.

The chain carries TRBV5-1 and TRBJ1-2; D gene ambiguous. The ends were cut back, 2 bases at V and 2 bases at J, with 7 bases in the middle. The germline V gene encodes CDR1 SGHRS and CDR2 YFSETQ. The CDR3 length is 13 residues. The CDR3 DNA is TGCGCCAGCAGCTTTCAACAGAACTATGGCTACACCTTC. Its protein is CASSFQQNYGYTF.

J is TRBJ2-1 and V is TRBV7-2; 8 bases are a match to TRBD1. The CDR3 runs 14 residues. Trimming took 4 bases from V and 8 from J; bases not matched to a gene: 7. In germline, CDR1 is SGHTA, CDR2 FQGNSA. The CDR3 spells CASSSPTGVYEQFF. The DNA for the CDR3 is TGTGCCAGCAGCTCCCCGACAGGGGTCTATGAGCAGTTCTTC.

The chain couples TRBV27 to TRBJ2-1, with 12 bases fitting TRBD2. The CDR3 has 18 amino acids. V trimming: 4 bases; J trimming: 9 bases; junction bases outside the gene matches: 16. Germline V gives CDR1 MNHEY, CDR2 SMNVEV (reference sequence). Here the CDR3 reads CASSYDRGFSTSGSEQFF. CDR3 DNA sequence: TGTGCCAGCAGTTATGACAGGGGGTTTTCGACTAGCGGGAGTGAGCAGTTCTTC.

The J gene is TRBJ2-5, the V gene TRBV7-2, with D perhaps TRBD2 (6 bases). Germline values: CDR1 SGHTA, CDR2 FQGNSA. The CDR3 totals 16 residues. V lost 6 bases and J 4 bases, leaving 21 bases between the germline ends. In DNA form, the CDR3 reads TGTGCCAGCAGACGACCTAGCGCTGGTGTGGGAGAGACCCAGTACTTC. Its protein product is CASRRPSAGVGETQYF.

V gene TRBV21-1 combines with J gene TRBJ1-5; the table names TRBD1, a call not compared with the DNA. TRBV21-1 is recorded as a pseudogene. The CDR3 has 15 residues. The CDR3 loop is CASSKNYRGNQPQHF. CDR3 DNA sequence: TGTGCCAGCAGCAAAAACTACAGAGGGAATCAGCCCCAGCATTTT.

This clonotype was seen a few times. This chain uses TRBV6-1 with TRBJ1-2, with D possibly matching TRBD1 (6 bases). From germline, CDR1 is MNHNS and CDR2 SASEGT. The CDR3 contains 14 residues. V lost 5 bases and J 4 bases, leaving 14 bases between the germline ends. CDR3 in amino acids: CASSPTGQSYGYTF. CDR3 nucleotides: TGTGCCAGCAGTCCTACCGGACAGTCCTATGGCTACACCTTC.

The chain has TRBV20-1 and TRBJ1-5; D possibly corresponds to TRBD1 (6 bases). The CDR3 spans 17 residues. The ends were cut back, 5 bases at V and 4 bases at J, with 24 bases in the middle. Germline CDR1 and CDR2: DFQATT and SNEGSKA (reference sequence). CDR3 amino acids: CSAPLGGTRRSNQPQHF. In nucleotides, the CDR3 is TGCAGTGCTCCGCTGGGTGGGACAAGGAGGTCAAATCAGCCCCAGCATTTT.

The chain combines TRBV6-4 with TRBJ1-2; D not resolved. The CDR3 is made up of 14 amino acids. Trimming took off 0 bases at V and 0 bases at J, with 5 bases between the two ends. Per germline, CDR1 MRHNA and CDR2 SNTAGT. CDR3 in DNA: TGTGCCAGCAGTGACTCGACGGCTAACTATGGCTACACCTTC. It codes for CASSDSTANYGYTF.

The gene calls are TRBV7-8 and TRBJ1-1, with D tentatively TRBD1 (5 bases). This CDR3 contains 12 residues. V lost 7 bases to trimming and J lost 2 bases, with 8 bases between them. Per the germline V gene, CDR1 is SGHVS and CDR2 is FQNEAQ. This chain's CDR3 is CASTQGNTEAFF. In nucleotides, the CDR3 is TGTGCCAGCACCCAGGGTAACACTGAAGCTTTCTTT.

The V call is TRBV7-2, the J call TRBJ1-5, with 9 bases matching TRBD1. The J segment lost 6 bases and the V segment lost 1 base, leaving 4 bases of the junction unmatched. The CDR3 runs 15 residues. CDR1 is SGHTA, CDR2 FQGNSA, per germline. The CDR3 protein is CASSLGQGQGQPQHF. CDR3 nucleotides: TGTGCCAGCAGCTTAGGCCAGGGACAGGGTCAGCCCCAGCATTTT.

This clonotype has a single count. The CDR3 nucleotides are TGTGCCAGCAGTTACGCTTCCTACGAGCAGTACTTC. Translation gives CASSYASYEQYF. The rearrangement joins TRBV2 to TRBJ2-7; D is ambiguous. Germline V gene sequence: CDR1 SNHLY, CDR2 FYNNEI. This CDR3 contains 12 residues. V was clipped by 5 bases and J by 1 base, with 6 bases between them.

The J gene is TRBJ2-7, the V gene TRBV20-1; D call uncertain. The CDR3 length is 12 residues. CDR1 is DFQATT, CDR2 SNEGSKA, per germline (reference sequence). V gave up 3 bases and J gave up 2 bases, with 8 bases separating them. The CDR3 DNA reads as TGCAGTGCTAGGACTCCTACCTACGAGCAGTACTTC. Amino acid sequence: CSARTPTYEQYF.

This clonotype was seen a handful of times. The chain links TRBV29-1 to TRBJ2-7; TRBD1 or TRBD2 may be the D gene (6 bases each). From germline, CDR1 is SQVTM and CDR2 ANQGSEA. The CDR3 contains 15 residues. V gave up 6 bases and J gave up 7 bases, with 25 bases separating them. DNA of the CDR3: TGCAGCGTCGGGGGCGGGACGGGCCCGTTGGGAGAGCAGTACTTC. Protein: CSVGGGTGPLGEQYF.

The chain carries TRBV12-3 or TRBV12-4 and TRBJ1-5; D is unresolved. The ends were cut back, 1 base at V and 5 bases at J, with 6 bases in the middle. The CDR3 extends over 13 amino acids. The CDR3 DNA is TGTGCCAGCAGTTTAGTTGTTTATCAGCCCCAGCATTTT. Amino acids: CASSLVVYQPQHF.

This clonotype showed up just a few times. The CDR3 here is CASSARTGGETQYF. The CDR3 region has the DNA TGTGCCAGCAGCGCCCGGACAGGGGGAGAGACCCAGTACTTC. The chain has TRBV9 and TRBJ2-5; 10 nucleotides align to TRBD1. The CDR3 length is 14 residues. V was clipped by 3 bases and J by 4 bases; unmatched bases: 3. In germline, CDR1 is SGDLS, CDR2 YYNGEE.

The chain carries TRBV20-1 and TRBJ2-5; 14 positions agree with TRBD2. V trimming: 2 bases; J trimming: 1 base; junction bases outside the gene matches: 3. CDR1 and CDR2 (germline): DFQATT, SNEGSKA (reference sequence). This CDR3 spans 16 amino acids. This CDR3 is CSARTTSGRGQETQYF. The CDR3, as DNA: TGCAGTGCTAGAACGACTAGCGGGAGGGGCCAAGAGACCCAGTACTTC.

The rearrangement links TRBV6-2 or TRBV6-3 to TRBJ2-1; 8 bases line up with TRBD2. The length of the CDR3 is 15 residues. Germline-derived CDR1 and CDR2 are MNHEY and SVGEGT. Losses at the gene ends were 4 bases for V and 5 bases for J; bases not matched to a gene: 7. The CDR3 loop is CASSSPDSGNNEQFF. The CDR3 nucleotides read TGTGCCAGCAGTTCCCCGGATAGCGGGAACAATGAGCAGTTCTTC.

The chain employs TRBV5-6 and TRBJ1-2, with a weak D call TRBD1 (6 bases). The CDR3 covers 15 residues. Per germline, CDR1 SGHDT and CDR2 YYEEEE. The V end lost 4 bases, the J end lost 3 bases, and 16 bases lay between the germline ends. The CDR3 loop is CASSLTTGRDYGYTF. The CDR3 nucleotides are TGTGCCAGCAGCCTAACGACAGGTCGTGACTATGGCTACACCTTC.

This clonotype was observed once. This chain connects TRBV2 to TRBJ1-2, with 11 bases aligning to TRBD1. CDR1 and CDR2 (germline): SNHLY, FYNNEI. The CDR3 extends over 13 amino acids. The junction had 2 bases not matched to a gene; V was cut back by 9 bases and J by 2 bases. CDR3 sequence reads: CARGQGANYGYTF. CDR3 coding DNA: TGTGCCAGAGGACAGGGGGCGAACTATGGCTACACCTTC.

The gene calls are TRBV27 and TRBJ1-1, with no clear D. Germline CDR1 is MNHEY and CDR2 is SMNVEV (reference sequence). V was trimmed by 7 bases and J by 6 bases, leaving 9 bases between them. The CDR3 runs to 11 residues. DNA of the CDR3: TGTGCCAGCACCATAATCGCTGAAGCTTTCTTT. Protein sequence: CASTIIAEAFF.